This TCR beta chain was sequenced in a study of shared clonotypes between healthy human individuals. This clone is a singleton in its sample. The repertoire was sequenced with immunoSEQ multiplex PCR; TCRdb's copy has only in-frame clones and lacks some. This sample yields 950,000 to 1,300,000 clones, of which about 70% are seen a single time; nearly 1.5% belongs to the top ten. Germline loops: CDR1 SGDLS, CDR2 YYNGEE. The CDR3 runs 12 residues. Trimming took 4 bases from V and 10 from J, leaving 12 bases between them. Specimen: memory CD4+ T cells sorted from blood. Subset here: CD45RA-negative fraction. The TCR was taken from a young man in good health. The V and J genes are TRBV9 and TRBJ2-1, with D maybe TRBD1 (5 bases). The CDR3 DNA is TGTGCCAGCAGCCCTCGGACAAAGGAGCAGTTCTTC. This sequence encodes CASSPRTKEQFF.